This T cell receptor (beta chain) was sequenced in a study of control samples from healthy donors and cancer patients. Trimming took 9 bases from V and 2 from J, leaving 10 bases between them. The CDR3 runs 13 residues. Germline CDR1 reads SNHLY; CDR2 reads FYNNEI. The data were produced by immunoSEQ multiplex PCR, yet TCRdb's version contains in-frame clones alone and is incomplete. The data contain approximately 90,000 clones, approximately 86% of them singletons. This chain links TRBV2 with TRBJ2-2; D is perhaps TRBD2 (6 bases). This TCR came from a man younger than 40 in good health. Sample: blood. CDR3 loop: CARERANTGELFF. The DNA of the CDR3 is TGTGCCAGGGAGCGGGCCAACACCGGGGAGCTGTTTTTT.